This T cell receptor beta chain was observed in a study of blood T cells in healthy people across ages (dated by TCRdb to the mid-2010s). Some background on the complete study: In model experiments, template switching captured roughly one uniquely barcoded TCR beta cDNA molecule for every two T cells. To avoid experimental bias, donors of different ages were spread randomly across the sequencing lanes. The study measured age-related changes in TCR beta repertoire diversity using deep sequencing normalized with unique cDNA molecular identifiers. The study analyzed two additional independent replicas of 1 million unique cDNA reads from the same blood draw for two donors, one aged 18 to 29 and one aged 80 or older. Four age groups were formed from the donors: young (average approximately 15 years), middle-aged (less than 40), aged (around 62) and long-lived (more than 75).

The 40 or so donors, aged about 6 to 95 years, were systemically healthy Caucasian individuals from Russia. Ten milliliters of peripheral blood were drawn from each donor into EDTA-treated Vacutainer tubes. PBMCs were isolated by Ficoll-Paque density-gradient centrifugation, with at least 6 million obtained per sample. Trizol reagent was used to extract total RNA from PBMCs, with at least 6 micrograms per sample. For every donor, flow cytometry on a PBMC aliquot measured the percentage of naive CD45RAhigh/CD27high T cells. This clonotype was seen only a few times. The clone's antigen remains unknown. No much larger clonotype is one base removed from it; base qualities were not supplied. General conclusions and limits of the study: Compared with the aged group, the long-lived group had more naive CD4+ T cells, fewer expanded clones and increased TCR diversity, suggesting age selection. Because donor CMV infection status was unknown, age-related changes in expanded clonotypes were potentially confounded. The percentage of naive T cells measured by flow cytometry correlated strongly with observed TCR beta diversity. Bulk unsorted PBMC profiling prevented conclusive comparison of naive and antigen-experienced compartments. Estimates of total diversity based on one million sequenced T cells were considered lower bounds and underestimates. As age increased, observed TCR beta diversity per million T cells dropped in a roughly linear way, and a significant reduction was already evident by age about 40.

Library prep was done by 5' RACE. TCRdb names Illumina HiSeq 2500 as the instrument used. The second PCR ran for roughly 7 to 11 cycles and used a J-beta primer mix along with a sample-barcoded 5' primer. A unique molecular identifier was introduced onto each TCR beta cDNA molecule by a template-switch 5' adaptor carrying 12 random nucleotides. Each sample yielded at least 3 million CDR3-containing paired-end reads. All of the RNA was converted into first-strand cDNA using the Mint cDNA synthesis kit, with a TRBC-specific oligonucleotide serving as the primer. Following uracil-DNA glycosylase treatment, a first 18-cycle PCR with universal primers M1SS and BC2_uni_R was performed on all cDNA. Regarding the original processing steps: For normalization, 1 million high-quality reads, each with a distinct molecular identifier, were randomly selected from each sample. Instead of being binned into consensus sequences, reads with shared molecular identifiers were discarded. CDR3 identification, clonotype clustering and error correction used MiTCR with a Q25 quality threshold and the strictest error-elimination algorithm. Lower-bound total TCR beta diversity was estimated with a nonparametric unseen species model using Euler transformation. TCRdb reprocessed the public reads (quality trimming at Q25 with fastp, clone calling with MiXCR) and kept in-frame beta chains. Each CDR3 protein appears once, grouped with its most common genes and DNA. TCRdb, not the authors, supplied the V and J calls. Recorded for this sample are over 700,000 distinct CDR3 sequences; about 55% of them occurred a single time. Clones ranked in the top ten supply about 42% of the sample.

Including cysteine and phenylalanine, the CDR3 has 15 amino acids. Here the CDR3 DNA is all that survives: 45 bases in frame from base 1. Sequences DFQATT (CDR1) and SNEGSKA (CDR2) are obtained from the germline V gene (reference sequence). The sequence joins TRBV20-1 to TRBJ2-5; a tentative D call is TRBD2 (6 bases match). The DNA end favors TRBJ2-7, so the J call may be wrong. Sequencing was done on a sample of blood. This TCR derives from a man older than 75 in good health. The bases are TGCAGTGCTAGGAGGCCCCGGGGGAAAAGCGACGAGCAGTACTTC. This translates into CSARRPRGKSDEQYF.